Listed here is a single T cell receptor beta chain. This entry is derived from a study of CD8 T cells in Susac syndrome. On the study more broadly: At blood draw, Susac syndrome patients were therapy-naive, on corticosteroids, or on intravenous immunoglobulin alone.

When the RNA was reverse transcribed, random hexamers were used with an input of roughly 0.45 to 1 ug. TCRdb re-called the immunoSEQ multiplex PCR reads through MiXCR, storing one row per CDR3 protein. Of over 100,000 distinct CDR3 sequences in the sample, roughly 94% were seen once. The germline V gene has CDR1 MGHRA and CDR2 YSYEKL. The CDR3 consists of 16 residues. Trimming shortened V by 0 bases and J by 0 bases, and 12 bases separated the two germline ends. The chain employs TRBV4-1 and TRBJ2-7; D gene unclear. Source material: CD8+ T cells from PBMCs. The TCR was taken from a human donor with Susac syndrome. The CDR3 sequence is CASSQDQSASSYEQYF. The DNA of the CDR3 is TGCGCCAGCAGCCAAGATCAGAGCGCGAGCTCCTACGAGCAGTACTTC.